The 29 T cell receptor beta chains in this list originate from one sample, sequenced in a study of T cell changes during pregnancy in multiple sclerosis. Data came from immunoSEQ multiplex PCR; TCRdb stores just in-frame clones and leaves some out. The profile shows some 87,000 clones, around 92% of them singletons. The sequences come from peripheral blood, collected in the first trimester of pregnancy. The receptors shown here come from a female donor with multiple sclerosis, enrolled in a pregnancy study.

The CDR3 DNA is TGCGCCAGCAGCTTGGGACTAGCGGGATCGGAGACCCAGTACTTC. It is translated as CASSLGLAGSETQYF. The chain carries TRBV5-1 and TRBJ2-5; 11 bases fit TRBD2. CDR3 length equals 15 residues. Germline V lookup: CDR1 SGHRS, CDR2 YFSETQ. J was trimmed by 5 bases and V by 0 bases; bases with no gene match: 3. The full variable domain, rest sourced from reference TRBV5-1 and TRBJ2-5, is KAGVTQTPRYLIKTRGQQVTLSCSPISGHRSVSWYQQTPGQGLQFLFEYFSETQRNKGNFPGRFSGRQFSNSRSEMNVSTLELGDSALYLCASSLGLAGSETQYFGPGTRLLVL.

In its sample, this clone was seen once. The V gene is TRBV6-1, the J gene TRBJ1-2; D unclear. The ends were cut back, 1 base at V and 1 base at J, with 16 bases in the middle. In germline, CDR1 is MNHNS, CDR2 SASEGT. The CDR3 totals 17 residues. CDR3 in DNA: TGTGCCAGCAGTGAAGGGCAGCGTATACCTCTTAACTATGGCTACACCTTC. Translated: CASSEGQRIPLNYGYTF.

The CDR3 is CASSVDRGNYGYTF. CDR3 bases: TGTGCCAGCAGTGTAGACAGGGGAAACTATGGCTACACCTTC. This rearrangement joins TRBV11-2 to TRBJ1-2; TRBD1 aligns across 8 bases. Per germline, CDR1 SGHAT and CDR2 FQNNGV. The CDR3 has 14 residues. The ends lost 6 bases at V and 2 bases at J; junction bases unmatched: 5.

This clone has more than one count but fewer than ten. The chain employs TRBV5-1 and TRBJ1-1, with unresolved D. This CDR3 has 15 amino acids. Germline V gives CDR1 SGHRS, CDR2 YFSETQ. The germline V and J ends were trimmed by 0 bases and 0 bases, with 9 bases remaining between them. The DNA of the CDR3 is TGCGCCAGCAGCTTGGAGGAGGGCCTGAACACTGAAGCTTTCTTT. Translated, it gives CASSLEEGLNTEAFF.

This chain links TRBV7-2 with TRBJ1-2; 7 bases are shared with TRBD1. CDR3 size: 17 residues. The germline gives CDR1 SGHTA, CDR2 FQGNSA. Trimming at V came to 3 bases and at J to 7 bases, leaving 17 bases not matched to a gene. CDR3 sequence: CASSFGLGGARPGGYTF. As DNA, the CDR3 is TGTGCCAGCAGCTTCGGATTAGGGGGCGCTCGGCCTGGTGGCTACACCTTC. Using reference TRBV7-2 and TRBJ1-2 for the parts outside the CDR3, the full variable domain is GAGVSQSPSNKVTEKGKDVELRCDPISGHTALYWYRQSLGQGLEFLIYFQGNSAPDKSGLPSDRFSAERTGGSVSTLTIQRTQQEDSAVYLCASSFGLGGARPGGYTFGSGTRLTVV.

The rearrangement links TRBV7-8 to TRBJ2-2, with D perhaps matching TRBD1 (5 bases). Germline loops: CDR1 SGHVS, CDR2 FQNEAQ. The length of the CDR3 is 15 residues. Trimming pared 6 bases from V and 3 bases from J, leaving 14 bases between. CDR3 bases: TGTGCCAGCAGAAAGGACATAGAGCACACCGGGGAGCTGTTTTTT. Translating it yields CASRKDIEHTGELFF.

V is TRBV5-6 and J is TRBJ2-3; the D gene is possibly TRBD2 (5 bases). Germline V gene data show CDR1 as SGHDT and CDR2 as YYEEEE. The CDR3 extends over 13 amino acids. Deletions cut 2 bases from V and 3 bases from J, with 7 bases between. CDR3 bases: TGTGCCAGCAGCTTTTCGGGGACAGATACGCAGTATTTT. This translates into CASSFSGTDTQYF.

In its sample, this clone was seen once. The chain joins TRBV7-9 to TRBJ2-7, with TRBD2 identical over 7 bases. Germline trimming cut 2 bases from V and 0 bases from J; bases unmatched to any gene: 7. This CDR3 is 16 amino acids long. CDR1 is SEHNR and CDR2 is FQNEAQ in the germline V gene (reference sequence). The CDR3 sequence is CASSLRAGLTSYEQYF. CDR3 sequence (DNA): TGTGCCAGCAGCTTAAGGGCGGGACTAACCTCCTACGAGCAGTACTTC.

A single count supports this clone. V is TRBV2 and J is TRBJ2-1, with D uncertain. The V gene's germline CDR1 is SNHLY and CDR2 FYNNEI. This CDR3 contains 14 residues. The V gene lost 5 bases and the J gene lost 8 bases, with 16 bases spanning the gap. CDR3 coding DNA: TGTGCCAGCAGTTCCCTAAGCCAGCGCGATGAGCAGTTCTTC. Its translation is CASSSLSQRDEQFF.

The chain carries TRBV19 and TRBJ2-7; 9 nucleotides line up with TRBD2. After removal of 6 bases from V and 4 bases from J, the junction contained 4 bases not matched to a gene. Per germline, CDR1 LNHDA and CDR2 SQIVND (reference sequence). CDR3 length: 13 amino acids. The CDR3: CASRGSGSYEQYF. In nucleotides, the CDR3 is TGTGCCAGTAGAGGTAGCGGGAGTTACGAGCAGTACTTC.

The CDR3 sequence: CASSLSTDSGNEQFF. In DNA, the CDR3 is TGTGCCAGCAGCCTGAGCACTGATTCGGGCAATGAGCAGTTCTTC. The chain carries TRBV27 and TRBJ2-1; D call uncertain. CDR1 is MNHEY, CDR2 SMNVEV, per germline (reference sequence). The V end lost 6 bases, the J end lost 6 bases, and 18 bases lay between the germline ends. The CDR3 sequence is 15 residues long.

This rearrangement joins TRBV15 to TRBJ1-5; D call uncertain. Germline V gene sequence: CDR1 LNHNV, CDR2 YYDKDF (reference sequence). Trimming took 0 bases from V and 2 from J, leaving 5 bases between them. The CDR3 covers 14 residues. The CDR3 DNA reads TGTGCCACCAGCAGAGATCTAGGCAATCAGCCCCAGCATTTT. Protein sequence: CATSRDLGNQPQHF.

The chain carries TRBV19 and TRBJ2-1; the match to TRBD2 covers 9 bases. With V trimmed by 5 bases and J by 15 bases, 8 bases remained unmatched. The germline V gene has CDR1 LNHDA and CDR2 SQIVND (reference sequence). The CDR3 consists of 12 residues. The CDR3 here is CASSLLRGGLFF. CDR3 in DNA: TGTGCCAGTAGTCTCCTGCGGGGGGGGTTGTTCTTC.

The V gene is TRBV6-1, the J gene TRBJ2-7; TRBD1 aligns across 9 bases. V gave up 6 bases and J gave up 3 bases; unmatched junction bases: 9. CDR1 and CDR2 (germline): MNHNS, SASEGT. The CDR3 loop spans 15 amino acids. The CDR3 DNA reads TGTGCCAGCAGAGAACAGGGGGCCGGGGTCTACGAGCAGTACTTC. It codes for CASREQGAGVYEQYF.

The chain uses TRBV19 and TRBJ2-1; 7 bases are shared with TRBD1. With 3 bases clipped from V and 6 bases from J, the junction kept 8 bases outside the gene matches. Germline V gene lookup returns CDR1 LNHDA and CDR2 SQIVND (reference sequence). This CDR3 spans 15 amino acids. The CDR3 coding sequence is TGTGCCAGTAGTATTACGGCAGGGGGTCCCAATGAGCAGTTCTTC. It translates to CASSITAGGPNEQFF.

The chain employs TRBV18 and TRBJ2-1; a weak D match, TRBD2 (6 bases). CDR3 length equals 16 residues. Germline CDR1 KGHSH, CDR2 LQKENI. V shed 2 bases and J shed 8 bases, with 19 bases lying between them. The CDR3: CASSPTTRTSTDEQFF. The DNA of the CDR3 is TGTGCCAGCTCACCAACGACTAGAACGAGTACCGATGAGCAGTTCTTC.

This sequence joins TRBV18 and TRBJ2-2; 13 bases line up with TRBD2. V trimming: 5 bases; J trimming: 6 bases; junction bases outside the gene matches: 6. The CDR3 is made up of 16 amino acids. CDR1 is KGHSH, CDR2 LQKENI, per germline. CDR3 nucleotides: TGTGCCAGCTCAAAAGGACTAGCGGGAGAGGCCGGGGAGCTGTTTTTT. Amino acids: CASSKGLAGEAGELFF.

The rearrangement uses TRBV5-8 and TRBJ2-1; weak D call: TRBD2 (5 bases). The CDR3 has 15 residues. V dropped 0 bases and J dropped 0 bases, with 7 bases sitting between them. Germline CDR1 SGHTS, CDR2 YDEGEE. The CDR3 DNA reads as TGTGCCAGCAGCTTGGGGGAGAGCTCCTACAATGAGCAGTTCTTC. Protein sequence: CASSLGESSYNEQFF. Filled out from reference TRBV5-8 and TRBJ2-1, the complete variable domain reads EAGVTQSPTHLIKTRGQQATLRCSPISGHTSVYWYQQALGLGLQFLLWYDEGEERNRGNFPPRFSGRQFPNYSSELNVNALELEDSALYLCASSLGESSYNEQFFGPGTRLTVL.

CDR3 DNA: TGCAGCGTTGAAGATAGAGGGTACTATGGCTACACCTTC. As protein: CSVEDRGYYGYTF. The chain is built from TRBV29-1 and TRBJ1-2; no clear D gene. The CDR3 spans 13 residues. Trimming shortened V by 0 bases and J by 3 bases, and 8 bases separated the two germline ends. Germline loops: CDR1 SQVTM, CDR2 ANQGSEA.

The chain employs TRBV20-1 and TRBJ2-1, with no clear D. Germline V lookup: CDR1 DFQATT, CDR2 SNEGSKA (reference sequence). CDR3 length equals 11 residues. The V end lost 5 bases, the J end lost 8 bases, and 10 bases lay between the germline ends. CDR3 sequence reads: CSASRSDEQFF. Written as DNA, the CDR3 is TGCAGTGCTTCGCGGAGTGATGAGCAGTTCTTC.

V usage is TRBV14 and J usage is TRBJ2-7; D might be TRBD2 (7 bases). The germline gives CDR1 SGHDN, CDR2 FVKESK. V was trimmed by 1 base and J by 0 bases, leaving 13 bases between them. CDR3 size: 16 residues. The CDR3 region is CASSQGRGLRSYEQYF. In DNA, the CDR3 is TGTGCCAGCAGCCAAGGGCGGGGGCTCCGCTCCTACGAGCAGTACTTC.

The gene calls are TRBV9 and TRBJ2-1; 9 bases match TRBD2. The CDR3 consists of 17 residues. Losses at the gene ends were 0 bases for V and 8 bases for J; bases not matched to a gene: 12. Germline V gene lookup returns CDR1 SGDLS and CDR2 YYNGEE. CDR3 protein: CASSVGLADWSAHEQFF. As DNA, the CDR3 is TGTGCCAGCAGCGTAGGACTAGCGGATTGGTCCGCCCATGAGCAGTTCTTC.

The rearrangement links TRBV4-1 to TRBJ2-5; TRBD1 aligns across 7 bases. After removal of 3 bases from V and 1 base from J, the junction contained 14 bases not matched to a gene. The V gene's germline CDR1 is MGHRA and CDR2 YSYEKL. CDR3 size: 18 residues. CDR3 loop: CASSQVHRAGGSQETQYF. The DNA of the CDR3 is TGCGCCAGCAGCCAGGTCCACCGGGCAGGGGGTTCCCAAGAGACCCAGTACTTC.

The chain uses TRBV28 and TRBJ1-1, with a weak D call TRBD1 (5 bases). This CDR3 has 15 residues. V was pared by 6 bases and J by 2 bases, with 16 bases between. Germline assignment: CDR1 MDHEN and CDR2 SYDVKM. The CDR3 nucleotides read TGTGCCAGCAGGTACCGACAGAAACTAAACACTGAAGCTTTCTTT. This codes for CASRYRQKLNTEAFF.

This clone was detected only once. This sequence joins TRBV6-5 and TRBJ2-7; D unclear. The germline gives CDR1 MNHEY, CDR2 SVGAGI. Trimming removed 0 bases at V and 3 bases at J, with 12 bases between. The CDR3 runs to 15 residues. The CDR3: CASSYSSRFIYEQYF. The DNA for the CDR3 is TGTGCCAGCAGTTACTCGAGCAGGTTCATCTACGAGCAGTACTTC.

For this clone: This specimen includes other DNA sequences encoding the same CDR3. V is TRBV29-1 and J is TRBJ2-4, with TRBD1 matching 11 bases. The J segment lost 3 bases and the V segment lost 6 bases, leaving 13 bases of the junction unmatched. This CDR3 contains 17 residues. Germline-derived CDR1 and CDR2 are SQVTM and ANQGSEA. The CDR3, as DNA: TGCAGCGTCGGGCTGGCCGGGACAGGGGGAGGCAAAAACATTCAGTACTTC. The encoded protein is CSVGLAGTGGGKNIQYF.

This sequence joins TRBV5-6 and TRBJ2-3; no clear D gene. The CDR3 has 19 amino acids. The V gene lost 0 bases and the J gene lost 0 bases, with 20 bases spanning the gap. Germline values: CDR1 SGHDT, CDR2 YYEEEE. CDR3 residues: CASSLAGRLVPSSTDTQYF. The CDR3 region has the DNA TGTGCCAGCAGCTTGGCTGGGCGCTTAGTACCATCTAGCACAGATACGCAGTATTTT.

The CDR3 sequence: CASSVAGSSTDTQYF. Written as DNA, the CDR3 is TGTGCCAGCAGCGTAGCAGGGTCCTCCACAGATACGCAGTATTTT. V and J are TRBV9 and TRBJ2-3; the D gene is possibly TRBD1 (5 bases). The CDR3 is 15 amino acids. The germline gives CDR1 SGDLS, CDR2 YYNGEE. Trimming left V 0 bases short and J 2 bases short, with 10 bases between.

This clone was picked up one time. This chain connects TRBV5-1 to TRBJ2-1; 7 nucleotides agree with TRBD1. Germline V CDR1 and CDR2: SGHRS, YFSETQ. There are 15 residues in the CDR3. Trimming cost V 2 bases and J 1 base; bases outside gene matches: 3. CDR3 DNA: TGCGCCAGCAGCTTAGGGGGCGCGTCCTACAATGAGCAGTTCTTC. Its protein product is CASSLGGASYNEQFF.